The clone carrying this TCR beta chain has just a few counts. The target antigen is unknown. The record originates from a study of beta chain features in type 1 diabetes. Regarding the study as a whole: In all four CD4+ subsets, TCRB CDR3 length was significantly, moderately reduced in type 1 diabetes. For TCRB rearrangement, an influence of HLA type remained unresolved here.

V was pared by 5 bases and J by 7 bases, with 6 bases of the junction left unmatched. Germline CDR1 is MNHNY and CDR2 is SVGAGI (reference sequence). The CDR3 spans 14 residues. Every bit of the isolated RNA underwent reverse transcription, so sequencing read expressed TCRB transcripts. About 3.7 million reads, on average, came from each naive, central memory and regulatory T cell sample. Assay: immunoSEQ multiplex PCR; the TCRdb copy retains only in-frame clones and omits some. The sample contains around 280,000 clones, 8% of which appear only once. This TCR came from a woman under 30 in good health. What was sequenced was central memory CD4+ T cells from blood. The chain recombines TRBV6-6 with TRBJ1-5; 9 bases agree with TRBD1. CDR3 sequence: CASSGGQGLQPQHF. As DNA, the CDR3 is TGTGCCAGCAGTGGAGGACAGGGGCTACAGCCCCAGCATTTT.